The 4 T cell receptor beta chains presented below share a single source sample, sequenced in a study of tumor-infiltrating lymphocytes in primary liver carcinoma. A constant-region primer served to make TCR beta cDNA from about 500 ng total RNA. It was through three nested multiplex PCR rounds of slightly modified ARM-PCR that TCR beta libraries arose. TRBV1-TRBV30 forward primers paired with a C-beta reverse primer drove the first two PCR rounds, about 10 cycles each. MiXCR was run by TCRdb on the multiplex PCR reads, yielding one entry per CDR3 protein. The top ten hold 25% to 30% of the sample, which has about 74,000 distinct CDR3 sequences, nearly 70% seen once. Between about 17 and 34 mg of unsorted bulk tissue served as the source from which RNA and DNA were co-extracted. The sample consisted of liver tumor tissue from sampling region 4. Sample subset: tumor region T4, right-lateral pole. These receptor sequences come from a man aged 35 to 55 with primary liver carcinoma and hepatitis B virus infection.

With respect to this clonotype: No conserved phenylalanine or tryptophan is present at the end of the CDR3, so a read error is the likely explanation. The rearrangement uses TRBV11-2 and TRBJ2-7, with D tentatively TRBD1 or TRBD2 (5 bases each). The germline CDR1 and CDR2 sequences are SGHAT and FQNNGV. The CDR3 has 17 residues. The CDR3 sequence: CASSLDFGTPSSYEQYC. The DNA for the CDR3 is TGTGCTAGCAGCTTAGACTTCGGGACGCCCAGCTCCTACGAGCAGTACTGC.

This chain links TRBV5-4 with TRBJ2-1; D may be TRBD2 (7 bases). V lost 8 bases, J lost 9 bases, and 30 bases lay in between. Germline values: CDR1 SGHNT, CDR2 YYREEE (reference sequence). This CDR3 has 17 residues. CDR3 nucleotide sequence: TGTGCCAGTACCCGCGGGGGCACCGGCCGCGCAGCCGGTGAGCAGTTCTTC. Translated: CASTRGGTGRAAGEQFF.

This chain uses TRBV20-1 with TRBJ2-7, with D maybe TRBD1 (5 bases). CDR1 is DFQATT and CDR2 is SNEGSKA in the germline V gene (reference sequence). CDR3 length equals 13 residues. Trimming took 0 bases from V and 3 from J, leaving 9 bases between them. CDR3 region: CSARDLTGYEQYF. The CDR3 coding sequence is TGCAGTGCTAGAGATCTAACAGGCTACGAGCAGTACTTC.

This clonotype was found a few times. A read error is possible here, since a much larger clone lies one base away. Likely a read error: the CDR3 ends without its conserved phenylalanine or tryptophan. This chain uses TRBV4-1 with TRBJ1-2; no definite D call. The CDR3 runs 14 residues. Deletions cut 1 base from V and 0 bases from J, with 6 bases between. Germline V gene data show CDR1 as MGHRA and CDR2 as YSYEKL. CDR3 sequence: CASSQVTANYGYTS. DNA of the CDR3: TGCGCCAGCAGCCAAGTGACGGCTAACTATGGCTACACCTCC.